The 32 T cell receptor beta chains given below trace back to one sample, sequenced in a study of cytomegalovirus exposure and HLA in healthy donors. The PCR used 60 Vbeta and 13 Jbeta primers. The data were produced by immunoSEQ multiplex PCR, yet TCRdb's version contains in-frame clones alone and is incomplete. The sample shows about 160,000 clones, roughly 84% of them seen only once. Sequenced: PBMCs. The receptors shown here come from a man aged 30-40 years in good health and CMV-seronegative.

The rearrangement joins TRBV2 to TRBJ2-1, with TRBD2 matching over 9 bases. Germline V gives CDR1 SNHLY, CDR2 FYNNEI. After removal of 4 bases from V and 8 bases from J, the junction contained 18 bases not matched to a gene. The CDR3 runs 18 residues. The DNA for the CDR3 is TGTGCCAGCAGTGGACCGAGTGGGCGGGAGGGCAAAATGGATGAGCAGTTCTTC. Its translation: CASSGPSGREGKMDEQFF.

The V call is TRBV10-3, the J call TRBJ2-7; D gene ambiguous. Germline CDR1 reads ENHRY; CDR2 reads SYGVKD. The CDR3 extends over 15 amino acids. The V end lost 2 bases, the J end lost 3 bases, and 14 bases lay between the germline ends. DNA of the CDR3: TGTGCCATCAGTGAGGGTAGTACGAGTTTCTACGAGCAGTACTTC. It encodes CAISEGSTSFYEQYF.

The CDR3 loop is CASSSNRGTYEQYF. CDR3 DNA sequence: TGTGCCAGCAGCTCTAACAGGGGTACCTACGAGCAGTACTTC. V and J are TRBV27 and TRBJ2-7; TRBD1 agrees at 7 bases. Germline V gene lookup returns CDR1 MNHEY and CDR2 SMNVEV (reference sequence). This CDR3 comprises 14 residues. Losses at the gene ends were 6 bases for V and 2 bases for J; bases not matched to a gene: 7.

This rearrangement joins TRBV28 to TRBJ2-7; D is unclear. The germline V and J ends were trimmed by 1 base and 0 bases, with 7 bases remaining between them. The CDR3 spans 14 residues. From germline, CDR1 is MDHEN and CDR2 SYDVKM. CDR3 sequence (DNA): TGTGCCAGCAGTTTATTATCTCCCTCCTACGAGCAGTACTTC. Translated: CASSLLSPSYEQYF.

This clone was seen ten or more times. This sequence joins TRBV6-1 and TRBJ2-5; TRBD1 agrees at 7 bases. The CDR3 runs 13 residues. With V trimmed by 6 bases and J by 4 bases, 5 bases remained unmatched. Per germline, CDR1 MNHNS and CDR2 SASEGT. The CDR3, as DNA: TGTGCCAGCAGCCTGACAGGGACAGAGACCCAGTACTTC. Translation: CASSLTGTETQYF.

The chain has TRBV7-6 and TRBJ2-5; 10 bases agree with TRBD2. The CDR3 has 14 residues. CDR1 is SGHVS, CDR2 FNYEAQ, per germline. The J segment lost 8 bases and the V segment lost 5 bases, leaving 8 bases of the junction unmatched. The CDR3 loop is CASSDPSGRDTQYF. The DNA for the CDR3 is TGTGCCAGCAGCGACCCCAGCGGGAGGGACACCCAGTACTTC. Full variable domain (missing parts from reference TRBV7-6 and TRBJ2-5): GAGVSQSPRYKVTKRGQDVALRCDPISGHVSLYWYRQALGQGPEFLTYFNYEAQQDKSGLPNDRFSAERPEGSISTLTIQRTEQRDSAMYRCASSDPSGRDTQYFGPGTRLLVL.

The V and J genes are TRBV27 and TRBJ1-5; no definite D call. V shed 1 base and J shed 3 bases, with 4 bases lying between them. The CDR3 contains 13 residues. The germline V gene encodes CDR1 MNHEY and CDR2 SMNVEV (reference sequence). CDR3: CASSLFYNQPQHF. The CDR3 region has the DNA TGTGCCAGCAGTTTATTTTACAATCAGCCCCAGCATTTT.

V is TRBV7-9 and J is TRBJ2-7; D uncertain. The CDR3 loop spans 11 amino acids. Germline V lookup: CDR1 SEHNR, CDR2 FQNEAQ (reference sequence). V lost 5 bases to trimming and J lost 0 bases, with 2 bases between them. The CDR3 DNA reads TGTGCCAGCAGCCACTCCTACGAGCAGTACTTC. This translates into CASSHSYEQYF.

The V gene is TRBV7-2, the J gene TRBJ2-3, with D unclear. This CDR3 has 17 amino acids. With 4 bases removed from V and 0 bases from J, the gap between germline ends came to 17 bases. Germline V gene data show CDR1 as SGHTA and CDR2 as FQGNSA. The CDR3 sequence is CASSSLPRSASTDTQYF. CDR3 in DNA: TGTGCCAGCAGCTCCCTTCCTAGGTCCGCTAGCACAGATACGCAGTATTTT.

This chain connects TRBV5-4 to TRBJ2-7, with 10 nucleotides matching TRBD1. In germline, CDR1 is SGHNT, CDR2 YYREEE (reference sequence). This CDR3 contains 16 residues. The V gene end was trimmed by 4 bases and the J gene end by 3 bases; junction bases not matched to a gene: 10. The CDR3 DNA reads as TGTGCCAGCAGCCGGGACAGGGGATCATGGGACTACGAGCAGTACTTC. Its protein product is CASSRDRGSWDYEQYF.

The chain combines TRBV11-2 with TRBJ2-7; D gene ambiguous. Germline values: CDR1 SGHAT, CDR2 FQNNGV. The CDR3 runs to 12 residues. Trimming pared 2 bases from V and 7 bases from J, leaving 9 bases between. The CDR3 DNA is TGTGCCAGCAGCTTAATCCCCTTGGAGCAGTACTTC. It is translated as CASSLIPLEQYF. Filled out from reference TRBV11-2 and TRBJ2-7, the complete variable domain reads EAGVAQSPRYKIIEKRQSVAFWCNPISGHATLYWYQQILGQGPKLLIQFQNNGVVDDSQLPKDRFSAERLKGVDSTLKIQPAKLEDSAVYLCASSLIPLEQYFGPGTRLTVT.

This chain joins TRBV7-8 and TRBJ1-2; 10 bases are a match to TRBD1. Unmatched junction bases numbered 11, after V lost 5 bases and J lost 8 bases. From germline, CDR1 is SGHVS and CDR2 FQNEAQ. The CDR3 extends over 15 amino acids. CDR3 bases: TGTGCCAGCAGCCAACGACAGGGGGCACGAGGGGGCTACACCTTC. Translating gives CASSQRQGARGGYTF.

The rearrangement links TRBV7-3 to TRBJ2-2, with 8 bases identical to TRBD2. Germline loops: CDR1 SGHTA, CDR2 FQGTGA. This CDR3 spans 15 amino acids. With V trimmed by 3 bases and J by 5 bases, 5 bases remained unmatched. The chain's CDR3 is CASSFGVAGTGELFF. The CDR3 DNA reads TGTGCCAGCAGCTTTGGAGTAGCGGGAACCGGGGAGCTGTTTTTT.

CDR3: CASSMTGEEKLFF. The CDR3 DNA is TGTGCCAGCAGTATGACTGGGGAGGAAAAACTGTTTTTT. The rearrangement uses TRBV2 and TRBJ1-4; D is uncertain. This CDR3 contains 13 residues. CDR1 SNHLY and CDR2 FYNNEI come from the germline V gene. V was pared by 5 bases and J by 8 bases, with 12 bases between.

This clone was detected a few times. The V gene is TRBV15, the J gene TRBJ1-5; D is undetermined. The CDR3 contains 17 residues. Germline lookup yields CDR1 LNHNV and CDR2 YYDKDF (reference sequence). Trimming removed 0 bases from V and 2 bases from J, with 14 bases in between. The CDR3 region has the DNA TGTGCCACCAGCAGAGATATCGACACAGATGGCAATCAGCCCCAGCATTTT. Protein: CATSRDIDTDGNQPQHF.

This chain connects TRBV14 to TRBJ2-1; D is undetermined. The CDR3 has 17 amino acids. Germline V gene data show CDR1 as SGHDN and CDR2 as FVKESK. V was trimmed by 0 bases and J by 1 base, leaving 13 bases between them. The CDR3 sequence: CASSQDRGPNSYNEQFF. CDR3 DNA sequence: TGTGCCAGCAGCCAAGATCGTGGGCCCAATTCCTACAATGAGCAGTTCTTC.

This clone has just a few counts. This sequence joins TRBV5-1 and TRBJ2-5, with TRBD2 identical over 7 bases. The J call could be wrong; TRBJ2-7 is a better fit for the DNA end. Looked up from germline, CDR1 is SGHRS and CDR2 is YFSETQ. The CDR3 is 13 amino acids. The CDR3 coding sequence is TGCGCCAGCAGCGTGGGACTATTATCCGAGCAGTACTTC. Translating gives CASSVGLLSEQYF.

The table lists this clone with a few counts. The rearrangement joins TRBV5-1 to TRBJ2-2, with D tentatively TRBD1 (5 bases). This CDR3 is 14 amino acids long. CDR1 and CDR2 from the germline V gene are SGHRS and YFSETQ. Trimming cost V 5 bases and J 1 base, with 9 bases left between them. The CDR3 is CASRVTGNTGELFF. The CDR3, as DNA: TGCGCCAGCAGGGTTACAGGGAACACCGGGGAGCTGTTTTTT.

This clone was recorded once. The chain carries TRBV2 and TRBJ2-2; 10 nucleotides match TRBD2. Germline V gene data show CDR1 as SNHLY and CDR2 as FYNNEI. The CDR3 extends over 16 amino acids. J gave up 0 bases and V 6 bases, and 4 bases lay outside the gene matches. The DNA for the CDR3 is TGTGCCAGCAGCGGGACTAGCGTCGCGAACACCGGGGAGCTGTTTTTT. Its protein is CASSGTSVANTGELFF.

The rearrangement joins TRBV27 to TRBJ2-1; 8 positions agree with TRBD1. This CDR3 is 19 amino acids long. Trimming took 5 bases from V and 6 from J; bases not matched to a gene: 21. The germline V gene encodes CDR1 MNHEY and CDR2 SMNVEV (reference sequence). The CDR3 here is CASSTKLIRQGQKINEQFF. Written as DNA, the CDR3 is TGTGCCAGCAGTACCAAGTTAATACGACAGGGGCAAAAAATCAATGAGCAGTTCTTC.

This CDR3 is CASSTRQGAYTEAFF. The CDR3 DNA reads as TGTGCCAGCAGCACGAGACAGGGGGCGTACACTGAAGCTTTCTTT. This chain links TRBV9 with TRBJ1-1; 10 bases are shared with TRBD1. Germline values: CDR1 SGDLS, CDR2 YYNGEE. This CDR3 has 15 residues. The J segment lost 3 bases and the V segment lost 4 bases, leaving 6 bases of the junction unmatched.

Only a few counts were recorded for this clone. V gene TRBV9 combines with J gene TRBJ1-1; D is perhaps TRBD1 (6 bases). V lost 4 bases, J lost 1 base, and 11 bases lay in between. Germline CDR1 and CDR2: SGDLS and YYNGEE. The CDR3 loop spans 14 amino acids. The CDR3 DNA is TGTGCCAGCAGCTCAGGGGATGGGAACACTGAAGCTTTCTTT. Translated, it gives CASSSGDGNTEAFF.

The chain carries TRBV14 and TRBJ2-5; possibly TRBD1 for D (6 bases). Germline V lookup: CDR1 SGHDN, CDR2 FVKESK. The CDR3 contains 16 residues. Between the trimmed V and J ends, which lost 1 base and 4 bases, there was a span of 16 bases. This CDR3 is CASSQVGQGLGETQYF. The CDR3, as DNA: TGTGCCAGCAGCCAAGTGGGGCAGGGGCTCGGAGAGACCCAGTACTTC.

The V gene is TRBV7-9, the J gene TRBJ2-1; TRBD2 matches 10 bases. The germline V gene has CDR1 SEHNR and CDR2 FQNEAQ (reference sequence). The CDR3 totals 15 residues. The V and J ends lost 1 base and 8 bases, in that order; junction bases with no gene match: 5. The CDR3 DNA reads TGTGCCAGCAGCTTAGTGGCTAGCGGGAGTCATGAGCAGTTCTTC. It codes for CASSLVASGSHEQFF.

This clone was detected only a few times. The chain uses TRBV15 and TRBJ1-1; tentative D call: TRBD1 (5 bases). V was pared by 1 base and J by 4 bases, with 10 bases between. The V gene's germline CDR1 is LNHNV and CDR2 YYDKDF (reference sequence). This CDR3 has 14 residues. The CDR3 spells CATSRVARATEAFF. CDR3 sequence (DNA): TGTGCCACCAGCAGAGTCGCCAGGGCCACTGAAGCTTTCTTT.

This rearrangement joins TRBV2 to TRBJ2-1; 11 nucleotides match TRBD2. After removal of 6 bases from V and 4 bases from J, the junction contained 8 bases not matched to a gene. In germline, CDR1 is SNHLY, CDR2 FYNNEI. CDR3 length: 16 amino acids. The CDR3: CASRFSLAGGYNEQFF. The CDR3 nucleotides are TGTGCCAGCAGGTTCTCTCTAGCGGGAGGATACAATGAGCAGTTCTTC. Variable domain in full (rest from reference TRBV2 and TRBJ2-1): EPEVTQTPSHQVTQMGQEVILRCVPISNHLYFYWYRQILGQKVEFLVSFYNNEISEKSEIFDDQFSVERPDGSNFTLKIRSTKLEDSAMYFCASRFSLAGGYNEQFFGPGTRLTVL.

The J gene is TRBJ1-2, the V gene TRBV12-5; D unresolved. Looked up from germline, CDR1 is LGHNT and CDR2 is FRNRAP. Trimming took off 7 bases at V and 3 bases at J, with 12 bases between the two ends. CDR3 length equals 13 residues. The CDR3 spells CASARSDDYGYTF. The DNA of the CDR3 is TGTGCTAGTGCCCGGAGTGACGACTATGGCTACACCTTC.

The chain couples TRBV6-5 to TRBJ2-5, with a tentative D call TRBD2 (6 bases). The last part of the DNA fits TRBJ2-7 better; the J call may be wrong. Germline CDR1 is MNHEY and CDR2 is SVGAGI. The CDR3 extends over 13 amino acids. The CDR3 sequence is CASSFQGGHEQYF. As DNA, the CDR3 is TGTGCCAGCAGTTTTCAGGGAGGCCACGAGCAGTACTTC.

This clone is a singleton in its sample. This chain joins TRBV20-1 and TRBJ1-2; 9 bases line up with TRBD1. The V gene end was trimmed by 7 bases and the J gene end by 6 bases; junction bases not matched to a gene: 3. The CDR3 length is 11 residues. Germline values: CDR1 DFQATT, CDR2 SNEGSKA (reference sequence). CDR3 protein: CSGTGEDGYTF. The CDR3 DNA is TGCAGTGGGACAGGGGAGGATGGCTACACCTTC.

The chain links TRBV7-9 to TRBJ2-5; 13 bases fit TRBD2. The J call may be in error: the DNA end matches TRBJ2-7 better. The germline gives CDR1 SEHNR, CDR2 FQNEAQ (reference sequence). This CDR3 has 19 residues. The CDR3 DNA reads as TGTGCCAGCAGCGCCGACAGGGGACTAGCGGGATGGGATTCCTACGAGCAGTACTTC. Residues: CASSADRGLAGWDSYEQYF.

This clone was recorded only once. CDR3 DNA sequence: TGTGCCAGCAGTCCCTTGAAGGGGGGGGAGCAGTTCTTC. This encodes CASSPLKGGEQFF. The V and J genes are TRBV6-1 and TRBJ2-1; tentatively, D is TRBD2 (7 bases). Germline V gives CDR1 MNHNS, CDR2 SASEGT. The ends were cut back, 5 bases at V and 10 bases at J, with 15 bases in the middle. The CDR3 consists of 13 residues.

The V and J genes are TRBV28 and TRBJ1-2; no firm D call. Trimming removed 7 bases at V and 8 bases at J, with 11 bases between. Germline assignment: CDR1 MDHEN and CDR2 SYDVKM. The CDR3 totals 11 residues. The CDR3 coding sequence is TGTGCCAGCACCGAGGGTAGGGGCTACACCTTC. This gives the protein CASTEGRGYTF.